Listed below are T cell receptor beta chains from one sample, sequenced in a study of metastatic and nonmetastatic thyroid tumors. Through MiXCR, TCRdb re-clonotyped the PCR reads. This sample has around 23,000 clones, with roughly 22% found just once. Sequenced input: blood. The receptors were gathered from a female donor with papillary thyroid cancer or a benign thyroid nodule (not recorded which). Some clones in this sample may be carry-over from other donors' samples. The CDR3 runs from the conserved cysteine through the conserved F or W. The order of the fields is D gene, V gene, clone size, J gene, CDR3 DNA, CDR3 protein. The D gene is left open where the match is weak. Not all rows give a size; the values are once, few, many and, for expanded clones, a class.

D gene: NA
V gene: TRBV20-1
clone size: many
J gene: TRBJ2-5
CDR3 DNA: TGCAGTGCTCCCCGGGACTCTCAAGAGACCCAGTACTTC
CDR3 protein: CSAPRDSQETQYF

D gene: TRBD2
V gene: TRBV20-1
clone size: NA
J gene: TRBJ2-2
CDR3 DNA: TGCAGTGTTACGCCCGGGACTAGTGGTACCGGGGAGCTGTTTTTT
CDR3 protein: CSVTPGTSGTGELFF

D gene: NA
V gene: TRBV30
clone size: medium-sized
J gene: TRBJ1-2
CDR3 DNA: TGTGCCTGGAGCTTACCAGGAGGGGAAGGCTACACCTTC
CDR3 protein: CAWSLPGGEGYTF

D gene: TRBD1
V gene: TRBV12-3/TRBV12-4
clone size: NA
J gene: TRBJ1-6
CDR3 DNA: TGTGCCAGCAGCCCCCGGACAGGGAATTCACCCCTCCACTTT
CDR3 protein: CASSPRTGNSPLHF

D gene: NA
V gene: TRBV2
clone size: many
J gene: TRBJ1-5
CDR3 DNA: TGTGCCAGCACCGGTACCTTAGGGGGAGGTCAGCCCCAGCATTTT
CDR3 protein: CASTGTLGGGQPQHF

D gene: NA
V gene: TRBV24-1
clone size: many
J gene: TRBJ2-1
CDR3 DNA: TGTGCCACCAGTGACTTAAAAGCCGGGATCCTCTCCTACAATGAGCAGTTCTTC
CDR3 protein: CATSDLKAGILSYNEQFF

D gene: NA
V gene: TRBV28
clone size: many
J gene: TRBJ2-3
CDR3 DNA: TGTGCCAGCAGTCGCATGGAGAGGAGCACAGATACGCAGTATTTT
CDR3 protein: CASSRMERSTDTQYF

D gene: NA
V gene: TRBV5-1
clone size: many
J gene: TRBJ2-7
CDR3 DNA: TGCGCCAGCAGCGGTGAACACAGACCCTACGAGCAGTACTTC
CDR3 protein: CASSGEHRPYEQYF

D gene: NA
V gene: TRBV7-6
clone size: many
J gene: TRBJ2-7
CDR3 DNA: TGTGCCAGCAGCTTAGCAGGGGGTCGTTCTTACGAGCAGTACTTC
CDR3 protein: CASSLAGGRSYEQYF

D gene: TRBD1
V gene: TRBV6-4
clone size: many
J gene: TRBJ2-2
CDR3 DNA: TGTGCCAGCAGTTCAAAGACAGGGGCCACCGGGGAGCTGTTTTTT
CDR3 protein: CASSSKTGATGELFF

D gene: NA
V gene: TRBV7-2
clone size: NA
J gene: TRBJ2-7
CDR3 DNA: TGTGCCAGCAGCGCGGACAAGGTCCCGGGGCTCGAGCAGTACTTC
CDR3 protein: CASSADKVPGLEQYF

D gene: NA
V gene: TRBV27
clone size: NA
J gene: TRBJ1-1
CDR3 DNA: TGTGCCAGCAGTCACGCCTGGGATACTGAAGCTTTCTTT
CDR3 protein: CASSHAWDTEAFF

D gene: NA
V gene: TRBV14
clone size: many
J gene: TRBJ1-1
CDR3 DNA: TGTGCCAGCAGCCAATTCGGGGGAACTGAAGCTTTCTTT
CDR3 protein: CASSQFGGTEAFF

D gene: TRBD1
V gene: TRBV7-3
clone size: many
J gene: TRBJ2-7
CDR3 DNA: TGTGCCAGCAGCGCGGCAGGGGGACCCCTCTACGAGCAGTACTTC
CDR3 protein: CASSAAGGPLYEQYF

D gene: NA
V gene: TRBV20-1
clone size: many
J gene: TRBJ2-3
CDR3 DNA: TGCAGTGCGGTAGTGGCAGGGGGCACAGATACGCAGTATTTT
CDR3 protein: CSAVVAGGTDTQYF

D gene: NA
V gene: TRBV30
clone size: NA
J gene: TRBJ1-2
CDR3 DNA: TGTGCCTGGAGTGGAGAAACGGGGGGGGCACATGAGAACACCTTC
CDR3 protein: CAWSGETGGAHENTF

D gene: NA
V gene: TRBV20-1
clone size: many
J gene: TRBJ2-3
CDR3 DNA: TGCAGTGCTAGAGATATCGGGTCGAGAGGGGGATTTGCAGATACGCAGTATTTT
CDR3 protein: CSARDIGSRGGFADTQYF

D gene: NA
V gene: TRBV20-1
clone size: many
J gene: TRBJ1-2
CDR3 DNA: TGCAGTGCCATCCTTATGACAGGCGGTGATGGCTACACCTTC
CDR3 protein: CSAILMTGGDGYTF

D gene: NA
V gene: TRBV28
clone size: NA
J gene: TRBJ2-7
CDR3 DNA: TGTGCCAGCAGGCGGCGCGGGACACCTCAAATATACGAGCAGTACTTC
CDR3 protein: CASRRRGTPQIYEQYF

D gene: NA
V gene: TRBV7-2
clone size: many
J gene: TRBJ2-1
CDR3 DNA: TGTGCCAGCAGCTCCCCAGGTGCTGAGCAGTTCTTC
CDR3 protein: CASSSPGAEQFF

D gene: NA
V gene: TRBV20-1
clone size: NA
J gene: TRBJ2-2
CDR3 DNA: TGCAGTGCCCATCTGCGGGACACCGGGGAGCTGTTTTTT
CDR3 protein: CSAHLRDTGELFF

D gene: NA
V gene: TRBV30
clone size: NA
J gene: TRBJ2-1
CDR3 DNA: TGTGCCTGGAGTTCTACAGGGATCTACAATGAGCAGTTCTTC
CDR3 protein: CAWSSTGIYNEQFF

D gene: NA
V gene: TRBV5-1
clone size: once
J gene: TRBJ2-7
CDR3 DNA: TGCGCCAGCAGCTTGGGACGGGTTCCCTCCTACGAGCAGTACTTC
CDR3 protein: CASSLGRVPSYEQYF

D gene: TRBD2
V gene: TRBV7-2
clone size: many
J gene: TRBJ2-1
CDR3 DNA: TGTGCCAGCAGCTTAGCCCCGAGAGCTAGCGGGGGGTACAATGAGCAGTTCTTC
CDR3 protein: CASSLAPRASGGYNEQFF

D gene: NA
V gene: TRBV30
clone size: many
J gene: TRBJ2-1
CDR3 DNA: TGTGCCTGGAGTTTTGGGGCCGACAACAATGAGCAGTTCTTC
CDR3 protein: CAWSFGADNNEQFF

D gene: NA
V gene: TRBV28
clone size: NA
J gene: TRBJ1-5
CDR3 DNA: TGTGCCAGCAGTTACAGAGACAGGAATCATAAGCCCCAGCATTTT
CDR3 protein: CASSYRDRNHKPQHF

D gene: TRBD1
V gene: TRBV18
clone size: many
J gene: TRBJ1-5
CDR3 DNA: TGTGCCAGCTCACCATCAGGGGGCGATCAGCCCCAGCATTTT
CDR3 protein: CASSPSGGDQPQHF

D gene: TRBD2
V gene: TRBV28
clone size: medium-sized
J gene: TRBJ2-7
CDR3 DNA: TGTGCCAGCAACCTAGCGGGACCGAGCTACGAGCAGTACTTC
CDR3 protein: CASNLAGPSYEQYF

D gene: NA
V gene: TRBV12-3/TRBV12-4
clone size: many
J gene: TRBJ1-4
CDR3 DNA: TGTGCCAGCAGTTTTATAGTAAGAGGGGGTTTATCTGAAAAACTGTTTTTT
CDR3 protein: CASSFIVRGGLSEKLFF

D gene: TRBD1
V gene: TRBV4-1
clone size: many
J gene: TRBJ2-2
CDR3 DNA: TGCGCCAGCAGCCTCGGGACAGGGCACGGGGAGCTGTTTTTT
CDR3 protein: CASSLGTGHGELFF

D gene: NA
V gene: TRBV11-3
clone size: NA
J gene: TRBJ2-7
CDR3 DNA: TGTGCCAGCAGCTCAGCTGGACCGTCCTACGAGCAGTACTTC
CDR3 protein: CASSSAGPSYEQYF

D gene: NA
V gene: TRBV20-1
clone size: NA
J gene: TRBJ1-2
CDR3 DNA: TGCAGTGCTAGAGATATTAGGGGGTCGGGCTATGGCTACACCTTC
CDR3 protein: CSARDIRGSGYGYTF

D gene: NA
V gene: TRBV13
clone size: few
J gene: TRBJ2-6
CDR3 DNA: TGTGCCGGCCGCGGGGACGTCGACTCTGGGGCCAACGTCCTGACTTTC
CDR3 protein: CAGRGDVDSGANVLTF

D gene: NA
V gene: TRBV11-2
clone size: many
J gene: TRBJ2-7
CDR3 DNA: TGTGCCAGCAGCCGCGACTCCACCTACGAGCAGTACTTC
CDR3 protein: CASSRDSTYEQYF

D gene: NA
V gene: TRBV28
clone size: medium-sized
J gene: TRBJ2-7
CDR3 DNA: TGTGCCAGCCATCCCATAGCGGCAACTAGCTCCTACGAGCAGTACTTC
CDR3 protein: CASHPIAATSSYEQYF

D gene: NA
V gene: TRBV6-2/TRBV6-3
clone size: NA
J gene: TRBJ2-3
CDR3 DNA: TGTGCCAGCAGTTACTCGACAGCAAAGGCCTCAGATACGCAGTATTTT
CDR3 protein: CASSYSTAKASDTQYF

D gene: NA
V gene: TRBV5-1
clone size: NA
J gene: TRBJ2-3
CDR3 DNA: TGCGCCAGCAGCTCACTAGCTAGTGGGGCATATACGCAGTACTTT
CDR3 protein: CASSSLASGAYTQYF

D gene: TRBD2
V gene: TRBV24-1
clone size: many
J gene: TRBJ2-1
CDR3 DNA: TGTGCCACCAGTGAACCAGCGGGAGCTGGGAATGAGCAGTTCTTC
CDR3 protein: CATSEPAGAGNEQFF

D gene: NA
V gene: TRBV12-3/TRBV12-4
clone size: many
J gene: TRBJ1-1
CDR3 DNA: TGTGCCAGCAGTCCGGACTTTAACACTGAAGCTTTCTTT
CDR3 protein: CASSPDFNTEAFF

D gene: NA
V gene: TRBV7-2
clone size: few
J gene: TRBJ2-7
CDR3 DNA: TGTGCCAGCAGCCCTCCCGGGGGGCGTCAAGGCGAGAAGTACTTC
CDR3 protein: CASSPPGGRQGEKYF